A single sample is the source of the 3 T cell receptor beta chains below, sequenced in a study of T-cell reconstitution after alpha-beta-depleted transplantation in children. Molecular barcoding with unique molecular identifiers was used for the TCRbeta library. TCRdb re-analysed the PCR reads in MiXCR, keeping a single row per CDR3 protein. The sample has 800,000 to 1,000,000 distinct CDR3 sequences, less than 30% seen once; the top ten hold more than 25%. Specimen: PBMCs, mostly from graft donor cells, collected 360 days after TCRalphabeta/CD19-depleted stem cell transplant. The receptors here all came from a boy under two years old who had a stem cell transplant for SCID, so the T cells may come from the graft donor.

This clonotype was counted only a few times. The rearrangement joins TRBV4-3 to TRBJ1-6; 7 bases are shared with TRBD1. CDR3 size: 16 residues. Germline V gene data show CDR1 as LGHNA and CDR2 as YSLEER. V lost 0 bases, J lost 7 bases, and 6 bases stayed unmatched. Written as DNA, the CDR3 is TGCGCCAGCAGCCAAGATAGGGGACAGTGGAATTCACCCCTCCACTTT. It encodes CASSQDRGQWNSPLHF.

A few counts support this clonotype. V is TRBV4-1 and J is TRBJ2-7; D is unresolved. This CDR3 region has 17 residues. Germline V gives CDR1 MGHRA, CDR2 YSYEKL. Trimming took off 1 base at V and 3 bases at J, with 19 bases between the two ends. DNA for the CDR3: TGCGCCAGCAGCCAAGTTTTATCGGGTCTGGGGTTCTACGAGCAGTACTTC. Translated, it gives CASSQVLSGLGFYEQYF.

V gene TRBV10-3 combines with J gene TRBJ2-1; 11 nucleotides match TRBD2. CDR3 length equals 14 residues. V was pared by 2 bases and J by 12 bases, with 6 bases of the junction left unmatched. The germline V gene encodes CDR1 ENHRY and CDR2 SYGVKD. The CDR3 region is CAISEVLAGGVQFF. CDR3 DNA sequence: TGTGCCATCAGTGAGGTCCTAGCGGGGGGTGTGCAGTTCTTC.